This is a list of T cell receptor beta chains from one sample in a study of blood T cell repertoires in COVID-19. Using immunoSEQ multiplex PCR, the repertoire was profiled, and TCRdb retains in-frame clones only, with some absent. The sample consists of about 35,000 clones, 83% of them appearing once. Sequenced material: peripheral blood. Source of these receptors: a man aged 50 to 59 with acute or convalescent COVID-19. CDR3s include the opening cysteine and the closing phenylalanine or tryptophan. The D gene is left open where the match is weak. The listing skips clone size in some rows; elsewhere it reads once, few, many or a size class.

D gene | clone size | J gene | V gene | CDR3 protein | CDR3 DNA
TRBD2 | . | TRBJ2-7 | TRBV6-5 | CASRARLAVSYEQYF | TGTGCCAGCAGAGCCCGACTAGCAGTTTCCTACGAGCAGTACTTC
. | once | TRBJ2-7 | TRBV28 | CASSEASEVHEQYF | TGTGCCAGCAGCGAGGCTAGCGAGGTTCACGAGCAGTACTTC
. | once | TRBJ1-3 | TRBV5-1 | CASSREGNTIYF | TGCGCCAGCAGCAGGGAGGGAAACACCATATATTTT
TRBD2 | . | TRBJ2-1 | TRBV4-2 | CASSQVEGLAEAGEQFF | TGTGCCAGCAGCCAAGTTGAGGGACTAGCGGAGGCGGGTGAGCAGTTCTTC
TRBD2 | . | TRBJ2-1 | TRBV7-6 | CASSLARLAGGQNEQFF | TGTGCCAGCAGCTTAGCGCGACTAGCGGGAGGGCAAAATGAGCAGTTCTTC
TRBD2 | . | TRBJ2-1 | TRBV29-1 | CSVLTSDYNEQFF | TGCAGCGTCCTGACTAGCGACTACAATGAGCAGTTCTTC
TRBD1 | few | TRBJ1-1 | TRBV11-2 | CASSSFRDRGSEAFF | TGTGCCAGCAGCTCCTTTAGGGACAGGGGGTCTGAAGCTTTCTTT
TRBD2 | . | TRBJ2-2 | TRBV5-1 | CASSLGLAGSTGELFF | TGCGCCAGCAGCTTAGGACTAGCGGGGAGCACCGGGGAGCTGTTTTTT
. | few | TRBJ2-7 | TRBV12-3/TRBV12-4 | CASRQSEYNEQYF | TGTGCCAGCAGGCAGAGCGAGTATAACGAGCAGTACTTC
. | . | TRBJ2-6 | TRBV3-1/TRBV3-2 | CASSQGTGSGANVLTF | TGTGCCAGCAGCCAAGGTACAGGGTCTGGGGCCAACGTCCTGACTTTC
TRBD2 | . | TRBJ2-1 | TRBV27 | CASCLRREVIYNEQFF | TGTGCCAGCTGTTTGCGGCGGGAGGTTATCTACAATGAGCAGTTCTTC
. | . | TRBJ2-2 | TRBV19 | CASSYSGNTGELFF | TGTGCCAGTAGTTACTCTGGGAACACCGGGGAGCTGTTTTTT
. | . | TRBJ1-1 | TRBV10-2 | CASSETDRNTEAFF | TGCGCCAGCAGTGAGACCGACAGGAACACTGAAGCTTTCTTT
. | few | TRBJ1-3 | TRBV9 | CASSVEHSGNTIYF | TGTGCCAGCAGCGTAGAGCATTCTGGAAACACCATATATTTT
. | once | TRBJ2-5 | TRBV7-3 | CASKPTGAGRETQYF | TGTGCCAGCAAGCCCACAGGGGCGGGGCGAGAGACCCAGTACTTC
TRBD2 | . | TRBJ2-4 | TRBV5-6 | CASSVPGSGENGYF | TGTGCCAGCAGCGTACCCGGGAGCGGGGAAAATGGGTACTTC
TRBD1 | . | TRBJ1-1 | TRBV7-8 | CATGTGNTEAFF | TGTGCGACCGGGACAGGGAACACTGAAGCTTTCTTT
. | . | TRBJ1-6 | TRBV9 | CASSVGVLGSPLHF | TGTGCCAGCAGCGTGGGAGTACTGGGTTCACCCCTCCACTTT
. | once | TRBJ1-6 | TRBV2 | CASTLNRGNSPLHF | TGTGCCAGCACTCTGAACCGAGGGAATTCACCCCTCCACTTT
TRBD2 | . | TRBJ2-7 | TRBV5-1 | CASSSILAGGTYEQYF | TGCGCCAGCAGCTCAATTCTAGCGGGAGGAACCTACGAGCAGTACTTC
TRBD2 | . | TRBJ2-7 | TRBV19 | CASSNVAGVEPYEQYF | TGTGCCAGTAGTAACGTAGCGGGAGTTGAACCCTACGAGCAGTACTTC
TRBD2 | . | TRBJ2-2 | TRBV6-5 | CASSRLAENTGELFF | TGTGCCAGCAGTAGGCTAGCGGAGAACACCGGGGAGCTGTTTTTT
. | . | TRBJ1-1 | TRBV3-1/TRBV3-2 | CASSPEGLWDTEAFF | TGTGCCAGCAGCCCCGAGGGCCTGTGGGACACTGAAGCTTTCTTT
. | . | TRBJ1-1 | TRBV3-1/TRBV3-2 | CASSQLAQTNTEAFF | TGTGCCAGCAGCCAGTTGGCACAGACGAACACTGAAGCTTTCTTT
. | . | TRBJ1-5 | TRBV19 | CASSIVPGSNQPQHF | TGTGCCAGTAGTATAGTCCCAGGCAGCAATCAGCCCCAGCATTTT
. | . | TRBJ2-3 | TRBV5-6 | CASSLVSVRGLRDTQYF | TGTGCCAGCAGCTTGGTTTCGGTCCGAGGTTTGAGAGATACGCAGTATTTT
. | . | TRBJ1-1 | TRBV7-6 | CASSTMGGTEAFF | TGTGCCAGCAGCACCATGGGGGGCACTGAAGCTTTCTTT
. | . | TRBJ2-5 | TRBV5-1 | CASSSVMGEEETQYF | TGCGCCAGCAGCTCCGTTATGGGGGAGGAGGAGACCCAGTACTTC
TRBD2 | . | TRBJ2-3 | TRBV2 | CASRPGLASTDTQYF | TGTGCCAGCAGGCCAGGACTAGCTAGCACAGATACGCAGTATTTT
TRBD2 | . | TRBJ2-1 | TRBV7-9 | CASGRESDEQFF | TGTGCCAGCGGGCGGGAGTCGGATGAGCAGTTCTTC
TRBD2 | . | TRBJ2-3 | TRBV5-4 | CASSHSGLAGDTQYF | TGTGCCAGCAGCCACTCGGGACTAGCGGGAGATACGCAGTATTTT
TRBD1 | . | TRBJ1-5 | TRBV5-1 | CASSLGDRAYNQPQHF | TGCGCCAGCAGCTTGGGGGACAGGGCTTACAATCAGCCCCAGCATTTT
TRBD1 | . | TRBJ2-1 | TRBV18 | CASEGQLEVNEQFF | TGTGCCAGCGAGGGACAGCTAGAGGTCAATGAGCAGTTCTTC
TRBD2 | . | TRBJ2-1 | TRBV19 | CASSEREGAYNEQFF | TGTGCCAGTAGCGAGCGGGAGGGGGCTTACAATGAGCAGTTCTTC
. | . | TRBJ2-1 | TRBV21-1 | CASTEGTSGSGQFF | TGTGCCAGCACCGAAGGGACTAGCGGGAGCGGGCAGTTCTTC
TRBD1 | . | TRBJ1-5 | TRBV6-5 | CASRGQGAGQPQHF | TGTGCCAGCAGGGGACAGGGGGCAGGTCAGCCCCAGCATTTT
. | . | TRBJ2-2 | TRBV5-1 | CASRGHENTGELFF | TGCGCCAGCAGGGGACACGAGAACACCGGGGAGCTGTTTTTT
TRBD1 | . | TRBJ2-7 | TRBV6-5 | CASSRTGAHEQYF | TGTGCCAGCAGTCGGACAGGGGCCCACGAGCAGTACTTC
. | . | TRBJ1-1 | TRBV18 | CASSGGLNTEAFF | TGTGCCAGCTCCGGAGGACTGAACACTGAAGCTTTCTTT
TRBD1 | . | TRBJ1-4 | TRBV5-1 | CASSTATGGKNEKLFF | TGCGCCAGCTCGACCGCCACAGGGGGCAAAAATGAAAAACTGTTTTTT
TRBD1 | . | TRBJ2-3 | TRBV5-6 | CASSLVGTGAPDTQYF | TGTGCCAGCAGCTTGGTTGGGACAGGAGCACCCGATACGCAGTATTTT
. | . | TRBJ1-5 | TRBV13 | CASSLGVQGYSNQPQHF | TGTGCCAGCAGCTTAGGTGTCCAGGGATATAGCAATCAGCCCCAGCATTTT
TRBD1 | once | TRBJ2-4 | TRBV5-4 | CASSSPGQGAGNIQYF | TGTGCCAGCAGCTCCCCGGGACAGGGGGCAGGAAACATTCAGTACTTC
TRBD2 | . | TRBJ2-1 | TRBV27 | CASSLGAGGRFAYNEQFF | TGTGCCAGTTCTTTAGGAGCGGGGGGGCGGTTCGCCTACAATGAGCAGTTCTTC
. | once | TRBJ1-5 | TRBV5-5 | CASSRLQGDQPQHF | TGTGCCAGCAGCCGTCTTCAGGGTGATCAGCCCCAGCATTTT
TRBD2 | . | TRBJ2-3 | TRBV11-2 | CASSLRGGRGLTDTQYF | TGTGCCAGCAGCTTAAGAGGCGGGAGGGGCCTCACAGATACGCAGTATTTT
TRBD2 | . | TRBJ2-7 | TRBV18 | CASSPGRGSSYEQYF | TGTGCCAGCTCACCTGGGCGGGGGTCGAGCTACGAGCAGTACTTC
TRBD2 | once | TRBJ2-3 | TRBV19 | CASSMTSGGADTQYF | TGTGCCAGTAGTATGACTAGCGGGGGGGCAGATACGCAGTATTTT
. | . | TRBJ2-3 | TRBV2 | CASRLLTADTQYF | TGTGCCAGCAGGCTCCTGACAGCAGATACGCAGTATTTT
. | . | TRBJ2-1 | TRBV6-5 | CASNLYNEQFF | TGTGCCAGCAACTTATACAATGAGCAGTTCTTC